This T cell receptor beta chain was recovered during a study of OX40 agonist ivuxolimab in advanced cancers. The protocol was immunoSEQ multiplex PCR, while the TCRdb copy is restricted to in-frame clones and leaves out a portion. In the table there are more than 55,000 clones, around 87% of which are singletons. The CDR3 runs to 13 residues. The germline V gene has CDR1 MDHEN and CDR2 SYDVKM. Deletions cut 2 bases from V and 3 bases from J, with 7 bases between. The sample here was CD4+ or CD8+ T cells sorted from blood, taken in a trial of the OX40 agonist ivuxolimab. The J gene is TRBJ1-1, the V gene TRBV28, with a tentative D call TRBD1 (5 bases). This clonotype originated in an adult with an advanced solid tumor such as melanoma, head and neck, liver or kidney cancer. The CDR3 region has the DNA TGTGCCAGCAGTTTACCAGGGTACACTGAAGCTTTCTTT. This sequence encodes CASSLPGYTEAFF.